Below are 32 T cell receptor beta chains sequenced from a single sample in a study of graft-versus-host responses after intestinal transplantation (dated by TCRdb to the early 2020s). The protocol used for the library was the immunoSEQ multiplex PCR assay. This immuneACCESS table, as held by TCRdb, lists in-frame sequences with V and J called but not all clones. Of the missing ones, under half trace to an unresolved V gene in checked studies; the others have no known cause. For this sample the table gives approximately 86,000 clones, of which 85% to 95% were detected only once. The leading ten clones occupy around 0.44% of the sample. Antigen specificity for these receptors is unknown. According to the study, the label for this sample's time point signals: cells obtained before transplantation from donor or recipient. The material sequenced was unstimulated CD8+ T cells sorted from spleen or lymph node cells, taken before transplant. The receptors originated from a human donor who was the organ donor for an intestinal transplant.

The CDR3 loop is CASRRTGINTEAFF. The CDR3 DNA is TGTGCCAGCCGACGGACAGGGATTAACACTGAAGCTTTCTTT. This chain connects TRBV28 to TRBJ1-1, with TRBD1 identical over 8 bases. With V trimmed by 8 bases and J by 2 bases, 7 bases remained unmatched. The CDR3 consists of 14 residues. Germline V gene data show CDR1 as MDHEN and CDR2 as SYDVKM.

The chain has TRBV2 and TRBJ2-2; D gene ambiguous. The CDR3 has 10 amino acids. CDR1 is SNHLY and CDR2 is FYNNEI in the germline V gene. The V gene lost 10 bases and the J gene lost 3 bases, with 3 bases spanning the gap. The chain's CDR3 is CATYTGELFF. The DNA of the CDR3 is TGTGCCACCTACACCGGGGAGCTGTTTTTT.

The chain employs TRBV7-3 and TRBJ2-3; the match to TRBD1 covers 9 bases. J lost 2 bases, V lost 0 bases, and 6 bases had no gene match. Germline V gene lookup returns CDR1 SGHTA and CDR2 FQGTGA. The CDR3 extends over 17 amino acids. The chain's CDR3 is CASSLTGQGYYTDTQYF. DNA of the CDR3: TGTGCCAGCAGCTTAACTGGACAGGGGTATTACACAGATACGCAGTATTTT.

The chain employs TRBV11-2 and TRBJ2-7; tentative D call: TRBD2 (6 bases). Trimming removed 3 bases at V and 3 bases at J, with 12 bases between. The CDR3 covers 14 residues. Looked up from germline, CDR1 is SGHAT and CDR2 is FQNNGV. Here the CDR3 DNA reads TGTGCCAGCAGCTTTGGTAGCGGTCTCTACGAGCAGTACTTC. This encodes CASSFGSGLYEQYF.

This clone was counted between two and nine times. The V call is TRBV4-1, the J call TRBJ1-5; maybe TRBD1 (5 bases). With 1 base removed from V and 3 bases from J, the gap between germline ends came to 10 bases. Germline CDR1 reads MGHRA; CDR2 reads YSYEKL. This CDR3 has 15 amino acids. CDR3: CASSQVQDPNQPQHF. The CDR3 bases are TGCGCCAGCAGCCAAGTACAGGATCCCAATCAGCCCCAGCATTTT.

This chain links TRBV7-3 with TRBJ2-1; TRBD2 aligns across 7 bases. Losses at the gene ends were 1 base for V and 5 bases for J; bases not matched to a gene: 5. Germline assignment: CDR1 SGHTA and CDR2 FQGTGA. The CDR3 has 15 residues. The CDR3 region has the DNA TGTGCCAGCAGCTTAATGTCTAGCGGAAACAATGAGCAGTTCTTC. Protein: CASSLMSSGNNEQFF.

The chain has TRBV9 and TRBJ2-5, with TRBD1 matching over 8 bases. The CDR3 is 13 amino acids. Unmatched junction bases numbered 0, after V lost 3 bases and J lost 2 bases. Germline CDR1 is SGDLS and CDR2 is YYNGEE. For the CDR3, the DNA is TGTGCCAGCAGCGGACAGGGGCAAGAGACCCAGTACTTC. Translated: CASSGQGQETQYF.

The CDR3 is CASSESLALTDTQYF. Written as DNA, the CDR3 is TGCGCCAGCAGTGAGTCACTAGCTTTAACAGATACGCAGTATTTT. This chain joins TRBV10-2 and TRBJ2-3, with D possibly matching TRBD2 (6 bases). Deletions cut 0 bases from V and 3 bases from J, with 10 bases between. There are 15 residues in the CDR3. Germline-derived CDR1 and CDR2 are WSHSY and SAAADI.

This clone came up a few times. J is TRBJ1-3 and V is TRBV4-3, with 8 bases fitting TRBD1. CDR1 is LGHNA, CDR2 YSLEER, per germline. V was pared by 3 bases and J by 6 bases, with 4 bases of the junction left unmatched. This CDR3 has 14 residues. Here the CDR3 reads CASSHQQGENTIYF. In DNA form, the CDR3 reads TGCGCCAGCAGCCATCAACAGGGGGAAAACACCATATATTTT.

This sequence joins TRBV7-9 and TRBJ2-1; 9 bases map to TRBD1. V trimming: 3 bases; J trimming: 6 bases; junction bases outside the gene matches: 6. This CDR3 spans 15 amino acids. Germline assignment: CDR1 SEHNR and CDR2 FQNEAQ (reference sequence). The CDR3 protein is CASSFWTGARNEQFF. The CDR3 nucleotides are TGTGCCAGCAGCTTTTGGACAGGGGCGCGCAATGAGCAGTTCTTC.

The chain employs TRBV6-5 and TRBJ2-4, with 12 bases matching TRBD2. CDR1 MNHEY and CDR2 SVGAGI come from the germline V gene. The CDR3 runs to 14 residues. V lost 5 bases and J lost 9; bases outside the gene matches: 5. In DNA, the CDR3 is TGTGCCAGCAGTCCTAGCGGGGGGGCGAGCATTCAGTACTTC. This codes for CASSPSGGASIQYF.

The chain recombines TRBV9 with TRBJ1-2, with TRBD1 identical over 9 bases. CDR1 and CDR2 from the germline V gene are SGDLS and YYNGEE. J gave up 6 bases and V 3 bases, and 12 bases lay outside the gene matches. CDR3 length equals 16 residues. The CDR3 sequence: CASSGIILGQGNGYTF. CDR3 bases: TGTGCCAGCAGCGGGATTATATTGGGACAGGGCAATGGCTACACCTTC.

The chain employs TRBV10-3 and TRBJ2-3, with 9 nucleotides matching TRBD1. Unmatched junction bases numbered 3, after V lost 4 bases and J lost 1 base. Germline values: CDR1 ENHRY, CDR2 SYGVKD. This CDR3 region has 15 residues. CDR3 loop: CAISAQGAGTDTQYF. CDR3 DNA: TGTGCCATCAGTGCACAGGGGGCCGGCACAGATACGCAGTATTTT.

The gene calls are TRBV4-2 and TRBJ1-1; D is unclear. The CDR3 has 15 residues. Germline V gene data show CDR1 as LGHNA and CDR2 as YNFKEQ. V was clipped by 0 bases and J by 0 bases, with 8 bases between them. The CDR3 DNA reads TGTGCCAGCAGCCAAGACGAGGTCATGAACACTGAAGCTTTCTTT. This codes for CASSQDEVMNTEAFF.

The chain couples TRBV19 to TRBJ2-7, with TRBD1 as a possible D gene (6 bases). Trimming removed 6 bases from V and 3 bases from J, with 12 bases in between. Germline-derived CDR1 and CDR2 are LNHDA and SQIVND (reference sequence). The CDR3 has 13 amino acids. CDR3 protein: CASRSRTDYEQYF. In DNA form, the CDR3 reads TGTGCCAGTAGGTCCAGGACAGACTACGAGCAGTACTTC. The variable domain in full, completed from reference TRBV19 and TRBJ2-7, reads DGGITQSPKYLFRKEGQNVTLSCEQNLNHDAMYWYRQDPGQGLRLIYYSQIVNDFQKGDIAEGYSVSREKKESFPLTVTSAQKNPTAFYLCASRSRTDYEQYFGPGTRLTVT.

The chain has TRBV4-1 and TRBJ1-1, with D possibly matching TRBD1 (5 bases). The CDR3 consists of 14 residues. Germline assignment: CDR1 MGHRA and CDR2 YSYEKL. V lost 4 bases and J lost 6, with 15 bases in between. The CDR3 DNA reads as TGCGCCAGCAGCCCAGTGGGGAGGACACCTGAAGCTTTCTTT. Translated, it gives CASSPVGRTPEAFF.

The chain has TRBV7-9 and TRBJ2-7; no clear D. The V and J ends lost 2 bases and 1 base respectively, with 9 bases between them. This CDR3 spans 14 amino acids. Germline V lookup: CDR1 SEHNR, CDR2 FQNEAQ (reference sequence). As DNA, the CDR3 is TGTGCCAGCAGCTTATTCGACGGGTCCTACGAGCAGTACTTC. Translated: CASSLFDGSYEQYF.

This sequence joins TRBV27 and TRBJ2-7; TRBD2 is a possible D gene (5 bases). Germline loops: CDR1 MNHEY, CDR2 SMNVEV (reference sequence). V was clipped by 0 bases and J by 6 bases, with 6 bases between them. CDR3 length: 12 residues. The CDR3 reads CASSLSGGEQYF. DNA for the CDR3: TGTGCCAGCAGTTTATCAGGAGGCGAGCAGTACTTC.

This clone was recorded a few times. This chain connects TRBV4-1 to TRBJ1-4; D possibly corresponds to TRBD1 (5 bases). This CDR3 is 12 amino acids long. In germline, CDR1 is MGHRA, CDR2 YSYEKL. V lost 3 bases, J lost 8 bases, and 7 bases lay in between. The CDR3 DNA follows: TGCGCCAGCAGCCAGGGGGGAGAAAAACTGTTTTTT. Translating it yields CASSQGGEKLFF.

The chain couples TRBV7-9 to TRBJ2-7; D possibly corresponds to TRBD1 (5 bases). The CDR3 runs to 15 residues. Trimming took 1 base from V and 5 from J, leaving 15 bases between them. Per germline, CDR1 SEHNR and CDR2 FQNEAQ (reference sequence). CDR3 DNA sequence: TGTGCCAGCAGCTTAGGGCCAGGGATTCTTCACGAGCAGTACTTC. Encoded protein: CASSLGPGILHEQYF.

The CDR3 protein is CASSVRLPNTGELFF. CDR3 nucleotides: TGTGCCAGCAGCGTCAGATTACCGAACACCGGGGAGCTGTTTTTT. V is TRBV7-9 and J is TRBJ2-2, with unresolved D. The CDR3 runs 15 residues. V was clipped by 5 bases and J by 0 bases, with 10 bases between them. In germline, CDR1 is SEHNR, CDR2 FQNEAQ (reference sequence). Filled out from reference TRBV7-9 and TRBJ2-2, the complete variable domain reads DTGVSQNPRHKITKRGQNVTFRCDPISEHNRLYWYRQTLGQGPEFLTYFQNEAQLEKSRLLSDRFSAERPKGSFSTLEIQRTEQGDSAMYLCASSVRLPNTGELFFGEGSRLTVL.

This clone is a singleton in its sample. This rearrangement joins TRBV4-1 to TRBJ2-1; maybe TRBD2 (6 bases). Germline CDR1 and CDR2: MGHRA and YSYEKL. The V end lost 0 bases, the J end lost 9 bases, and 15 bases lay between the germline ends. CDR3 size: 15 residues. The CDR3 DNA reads TGCGCCAGCAGCCAAGATGTTTATGGGGGGACTGAGCAGTTCTTC. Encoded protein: CASSQDVYGGTEQFF.

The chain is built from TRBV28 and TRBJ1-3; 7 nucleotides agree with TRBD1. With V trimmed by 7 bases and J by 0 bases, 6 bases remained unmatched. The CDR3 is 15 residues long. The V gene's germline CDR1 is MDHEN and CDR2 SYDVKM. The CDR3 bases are TGTGCCAGCAACTTCAGGGGGACCTCTGGAAACACCATATATTTT. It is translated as CASNFRGTSGNTIYF.

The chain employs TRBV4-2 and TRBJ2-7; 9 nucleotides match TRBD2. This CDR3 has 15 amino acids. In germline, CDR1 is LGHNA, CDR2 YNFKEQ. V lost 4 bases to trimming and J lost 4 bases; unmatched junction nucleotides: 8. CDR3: CASSPSSGGWYEQYF. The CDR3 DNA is TGTGCCAGCAGCCCCTCCAGCGGGGGGTGGTACGAGCAGTACTTC.

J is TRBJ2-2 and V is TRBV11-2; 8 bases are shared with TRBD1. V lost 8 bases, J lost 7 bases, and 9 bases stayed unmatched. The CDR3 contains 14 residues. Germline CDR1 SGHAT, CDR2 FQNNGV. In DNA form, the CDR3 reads TGTGCCAGCCGACCTACGACAGGGGACGGGGAGCTGTTTTTT. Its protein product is CASRPTTGDGELFF.

The CDR3 loop reads CASSLTVAGGGGELFF. The CDR3 region has the DNA TGTGCCAGCAGCTTAACCGTGGCAGGGGGCGGCGGGGAGCTGTTTTTT. The chain links TRBV7-3 to TRBJ2-2; 8 bases align to TRBD1. V was clipped by 0 bases and J by 7 bases; unmatched bases: 7. The CDR3 extends over 16 amino acids. Per germline, CDR1 SGHTA and CDR2 FQGTGA.

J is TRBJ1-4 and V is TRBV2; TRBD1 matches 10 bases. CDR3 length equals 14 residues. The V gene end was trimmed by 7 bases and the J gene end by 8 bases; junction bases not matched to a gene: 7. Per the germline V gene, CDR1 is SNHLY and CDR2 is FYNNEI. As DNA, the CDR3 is TGTGCCAGCAACGATCGGGACAGGGGCGAAAAACTGTTTTTT. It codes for CASNDRDRGEKLFF.

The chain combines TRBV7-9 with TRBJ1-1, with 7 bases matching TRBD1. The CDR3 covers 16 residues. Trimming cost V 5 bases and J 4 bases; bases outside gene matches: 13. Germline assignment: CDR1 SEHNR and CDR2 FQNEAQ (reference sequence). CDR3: CASSRPPRGTSTEAFF. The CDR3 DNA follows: TGTGCCAGCAGCAGACCCCCCAGGGGGACGAGCACTGAAGCTTTCTTT. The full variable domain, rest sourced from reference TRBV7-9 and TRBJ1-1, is DTGVSQNPRHKITKRGQNVTFRCDPISEHNRLYWYRQTLGQGPEFLTYFQNEAQLEKSRLLSDRFSAERPKGSFSTLEIQRTEQGDSAMYLCASSRPPRGTSTEAFFGQGTRLTVV.

The CDR3 loop is CASSRGPGQPQHF. The CDR3 region has the DNA TGTGCCAGCAGCAGGGGGCCGGGTCAGCCCCAGCATTTT. This chain joins TRBV11-2 and TRBJ1-5, with TRBD1 matching 7 bases. The V gene end was trimmed by 5 bases and the J gene end by 6 bases; junction bases not matched to a gene: 4. This CDR3 spans 13 amino acids. The germline V gene encodes CDR1 SGHAT and CDR2 FQNNGV.

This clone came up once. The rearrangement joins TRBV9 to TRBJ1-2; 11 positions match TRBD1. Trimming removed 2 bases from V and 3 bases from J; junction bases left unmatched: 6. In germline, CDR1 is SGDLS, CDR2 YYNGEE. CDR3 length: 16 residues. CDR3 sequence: CASSVPRTGGDYGYTF. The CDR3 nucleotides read TGTGCCAGCAGCGTCCCCCGGACAGGGGGCGACTATGGCTACACCTTC.

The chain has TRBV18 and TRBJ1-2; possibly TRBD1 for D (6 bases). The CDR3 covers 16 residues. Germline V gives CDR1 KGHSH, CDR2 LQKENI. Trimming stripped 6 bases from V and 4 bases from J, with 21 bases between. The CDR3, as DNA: TGTGCCAGCTCCCCCGGCTTGGACAGCACAGTCTATGGCTACACCTTC. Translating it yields CASSPGLDSTVYGYTF.

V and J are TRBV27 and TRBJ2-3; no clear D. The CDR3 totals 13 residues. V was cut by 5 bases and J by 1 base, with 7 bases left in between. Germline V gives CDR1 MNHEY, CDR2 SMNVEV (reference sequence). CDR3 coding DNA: TGTGCCAGCAGTGTTCAGGGCACAGATACGCAGTATTTT. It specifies CASSVQGTDTQYF.